This T cell receptor beta chain is drawn from a study of blood T cell repertoires in COVID-19 (TCRdb year 2020). Turning to the overall study: The collaborator samples originated in the United States, Italy and Spain and spanned the acute and convalescent phases of COVID-19. Where HLA class I and class II types were available, the types were taken from metadata supplied by the sample provider, not from assay-based typing. The dataset comprised deeply sampled blood TCRbeta repertoires from subjects exposed to, actively infected with, or recovered from COVID-19. The repertoires were released in a freely available public database intended as a resource for research on the immune response to SARS-CoV-2. Nearly every sample came with metadata listing a de-identified subject ID, COVID-19 status, age in years and sex. The material from the prospective study consisted of cDNA or gDNA derived from T cells, B-cell-depleted T cells, or PBMCs. Samples came from the ongoing ImmuneRACE study (first 160 participants) plus 1,254 subjects from 6 global collaborators. The paper as a whole reports these results and caveats: Clinical and demographic metadata were provided uncurated, with the amount varying by source and participant.

Counted from cysteine to phenylalanine, this CDR3 has 19 amino acids. Just the 57-base CDR3 DNA is kept, in frame starting at base 1. From a lookup of the germline V gene (reference sequence), CDR1 and CDR2 are LGHDT and YNNKEL. Trimming takes 4 bases from V and 0 bases from J, and the germline ends sit 25 bases apart. Of note for this clone: Its antigen is not yet known. The record has no base qualities; no much larger clone is one base away.

The collaborating institutions used their own protocols to collect whole blood in K2EDTA tubes. For TCRbeta analysis, collaborator samples were shipped as frozen whole blood, as isolated PBMCs, or as DNA extracted from either sample type. TCRbeta CDR3 regions were amplified from genomic DNA using the immunoSEQ Assay, a bias-controlled multiplex PCR. Regarding the original processing steps: The number of nucleated cells in each sample was estimated from the amplification of reference gene primers within the assay. To quantify the absolute abundance of each unique TCRbeta CDR3 rearrangement, sequence reads were collapsed and filtered. For each sample, productive Simpson clonality was calculated by taking the square root of Simpson's diversity index across productive rearrangements. What TCRdb holds here is the immuneACCESS table cut down to in-frame rearrangements. Part of the clones is not present; checked against another copy, under half of the missing clones reflect an unresolved V gene, and the others are unexplained. That table furnishes V, J and clone size, whereas the DNA furnished D and trimming. The sample yields about 100,000 clones; 60% to 85% were counted once. Together, the top ten hold about 2% of the sample.

This sequence uses TRBV3-1 (or the pseudogene TRBV3-2) and TRBJ2-7, with the D gene too uncertain to name. This receptor was identified in a middle-aged woman with acute or convalescent COVID-19. Source material: peripheral blood. The bases are TGTGCCAGCAGCCTCTCTAACCTTCGAACCTACCCGAGCTCCTACGAGCAGTACTTC. Its product reads: CASSLSNLRTYPSSYEQYF.